A single sample is the source of the 11 T cell receptor beta chains below, sequenced in a study of blood T cell repertoires in COVID-19. The method was immunoSEQ multiplex PCR; TCRdb's version includes in-frame clones alone and lacks a portion of them. The sample shows a few hundred thousand clones, roughly 87% of them seen only once. Sequenced input: PBMCs or T cells enriched from blood (not recorded which). The receptors shown here come from a young man who had recovered from COVID-19.

This clone was seen at least ten times. This CDR3 is also generated by other DNA sequences in the sample. V usage is TRBV27 and J usage is TRBJ2-7; TRBD2 matches at 13 bases. Germline V gene data show CDR1 as MNHEY and CDR2 as SMNVEV (reference sequence). J gave up 3 bases and V 5 bases, and 1 base lay outside the gene matches. The length of the CDR3 is 14 residues. CDR3: CASSRTSGSYEQYF. CDR3 sequence (DNA): TGTGCCAGCAGTCGGACTAGCGGGAGCTACGAGCAGTACTTC.

V usage is TRBV27 and J usage is TRBJ2-2; 11 bases agree with TRBD2. CDR1 is MNHEY and CDR2 is SMNVEV in the germline V gene (reference sequence). J gave up 8 bases and V 6 bases, and 11 bases lay outside the gene matches. This CDR3 comprises 16 residues. This CDR3 reads CASSPGLAGGFGELFF. DNA of the CDR3: TGTGCCAGCAGCCCTGGGCTAGCGGGAGGATTTGGGGAGCTGTTTTTT.

A few counts support this clone. V is TRBV30 and J is TRBJ1-5; 8 nucleotides line up with TRBD1. Germline V gives CDR1 GTSNPN, CDR2 SVGIG (reference sequence). This CDR3 has 15 amino acids. The V segment lost 3 bases and the J segment 0 bases; nucleotides outside the gene matches: 4. CDR3 DNA sequence: TGTGCCTGGAGAGGGACAGGCCCTAGCAATCAGCCCCAGCATTTT. It is translated as CAWRGTGPSNQPQHF.

Only a few counts were recorded for this clone. The rearrangement uses TRBV19 and TRBJ1-3; no definite D call. Trimming stripped 5 bases from V and 0 bases from J, with 11 bases between. Per germline, CDR1 LNHDA and CDR2 SQIVND (reference sequence). CDR3 length equals 15 residues. For the CDR3, the DNA is TGTGCCAGTAGTGGCAGCCGACACTCTGGAAACACCATATATTTT. Its translation: CASSGSRHSGNTIYF.

The rearrangement joins TRBV7-2 to TRBJ2-3, with D unresolved. V lost 2 bases and J 3 bases, leaving 12 bases between the germline ends. CDR3 length: 15 residues. Germline V gene data show CDR1 as SGHTA and CDR2 as FQGNSA. The CDR3 reads CASSLSVRITDTQYF. Written as DNA, the CDR3 is TGTGCCAGCAGCTTAAGCGTCAGAATTACAGATACGCAGTATTTT. The entire variable domain, with the rest obtained from reference TRBV7-2 and TRBJ2-3, is as follows: GAGVSQSPSNKVTEKGKDVELRCDPISGHTALYWYRQSLGQGLEFLIYFQGNSAPDKSGLPSDRFSAERTGGSVSTLTIQRTQQEDSAVYLCASSLSVRITDTQYFGPGTRLTVL.

The rearrangement uses TRBV5-1 and TRBJ1-1; TRBD1 aligns across 7 bases. V was clipped by 4 bases and J by 4 bases; unmatched bases: 7. The germline V gene has CDR1 SGHRS and CDR2 YFSETQ. The CDR3 has 14 amino acids. The CDR3 sequence is CASSTGQESTEAFF. The CDR3 bases are TGCGCCAGCAGCACCGGACAGGAGAGCACTGAAGCTTTCTTT.

This clone was counted once. J is TRBJ2-2 and V is TRBV2, with 7 bases fitting TRBD1. Losses at the gene ends were 5 bases for V and 1 base for J; bases not matched to a gene: 4. CDR3 length equals 15 residues. In germline, CDR1 is SNHLY, CDR2 FYNNEI. CDR3 in amino acids: CASSQDRVNTGELFF. In DNA, the CDR3 is TGTGCCAGCAGTCAAGACAGGGTGAACACCGGGGAGCTGTTTTTT.

This clone was seen a few times. The junction does not match germline at one end; this may be a read error. V and J are TRBV27 and TRBJ2-1; D unclear. Germline lookup yields CDR1 MNHEY and CDR2 SMNVEV (reference sequence). This CDR3 contains 13 residues. CDR3 coding DNA: TGTGCCAGCAGTAGCCTGCTAGGTAACTCGGTTCTCTTC. Protein product: CASSSLLGNSVLF.

This chain's CDR3 is CASSSFAEAFF. The CDR3 coding sequence is TGTGCCAGCAGCTCTTTCGCTGAAGCTTTCTTT. This rearrangement joins TRBV25-1 to TRBJ1-1; no firm D call. This CDR3 has 11 amino acids. Germline-derived CDR1 and CDR2 are MGHDK and SYGVNS. The V gene lost 6 bases and the J gene lost 6 bases, with 8 bases spanning the gap. Filled out from reference TRBV25-1 and TRBJ1-1, the complete variable domain reads EADIYQTPRYLVIGTGKKITLECSQTMGHDKMYWYQQDPGMELHLIHYSYGVNSTEKGDLSSESTVSRIRTEHFPLTLESARPSHTSQYLCASSSFAEAFFGQGTRLTVV.

The chain couples TRBV5-5 to TRBJ1-1; D is ambiguous. The CDR3 contains 13 residues. V was cut by 0 bases and J by 11 bases, with 14 bases left in between. Germline CDR1 SGHKS, CDR2 YYEKEE (reference sequence). In nucleotides, the CDR3 is TGTGCCAGCAGCTTGGGGCCGCGAGGCTATGCTTTCTTT. Translating it yields CASSLGPRGYAFF.

This clone was observed a few times. At the DNA level, this CDR3 is encoded by other sequences in the same sample as well. The V call is TRBV6-5, the J call TRBJ1-1; D possibly corresponds to TRBD1 (5 bases). The V gene lost 2 bases and the J gene lost 3 bases, with 7 bases spanning the gap. The CDR3 extends over 13 amino acids. Per germline, CDR1 MNHEY and CDR2 SVGAGI. The CDR3 is CASSYTGDTEAFF. The CDR3 DNA reads as TGTGCCAGCAGTTACACAGGAGACACTGAAGCTTTCTTT.